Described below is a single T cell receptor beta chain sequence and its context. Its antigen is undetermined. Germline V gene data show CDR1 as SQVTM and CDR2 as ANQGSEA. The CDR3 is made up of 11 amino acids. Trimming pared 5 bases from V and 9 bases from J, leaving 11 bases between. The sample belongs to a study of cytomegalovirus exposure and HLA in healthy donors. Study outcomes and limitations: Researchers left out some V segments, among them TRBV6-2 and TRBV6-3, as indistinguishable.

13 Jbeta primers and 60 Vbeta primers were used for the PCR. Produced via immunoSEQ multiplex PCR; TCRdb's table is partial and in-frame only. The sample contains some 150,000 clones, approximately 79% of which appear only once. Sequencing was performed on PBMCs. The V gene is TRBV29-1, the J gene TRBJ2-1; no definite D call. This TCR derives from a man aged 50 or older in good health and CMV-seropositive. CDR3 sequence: CSVRSAGEQFF. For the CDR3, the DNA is TGCAGCGTTCGTTCCGCCGGTGAGCAGTTCTTC.